What follows are 15 T cell receptor beta chains derived from one specimen sequenced in a study of cytomegalovirus exposure and HLA in healthy donors. The primer mix had 60 Vbeta and 13 Jbeta primers. TCRdb keeps only in-frame clones here, not all; method: immunoSEQ multiplex PCR. Among some 190,000 clones, around 80% were seen once, and the ten largest hold 1.5% to 2%. Sequenced material: PBMCs. Every receptor here comes from a man in his late teens or twenties in good health and CMV-seronegative.

This sequence joins TRBV12-5 and TRBJ2-5; 8 bases are a match to TRBD2. This CDR3 contains 13 residues. Germline CDR1 and CDR2: LGHNT and FRNRAP. With V trimmed by 4 bases and J by 5 bases, 3 bases remained unmatched. CDR3 loop: CASGSGGRETQYF. CDR3 DNA sequence: TGTGCTAGTGGTTCCGGCGGGAGGGAGACCCAGTACTTC.

This chain uses TRBV6-6 with TRBJ2-7, with D tentatively TRBD1 (5 bases). Germline assignment: CDR1 MNHNY and CDR2 SVGAGI (reference sequence). V was clipped by 2 bases and J by 2 bases, with 10 bases between them. The CDR3 covers 14 residues. CDR3 sequence reads: CASSYTRQTYEQYF. The CDR3 DNA follows: TGTGCCAGCAGTTACACCCGACAGACCTACGAGCAGTACTTC.

This clone was seen more than once but under ten times. The chain recombines TRBV7-2 with TRBJ1-4; maybe TRBD1 (5 bases). Trimming took 5 bases from V and 8 from J, leaving 12 bases between them. CDR3 size: 13 residues. Germline CDR1 reads SGHTA; CDR2 reads FQGNSA. The CDR3 region has the DNA TGTGCCAGCAGCCTAAAAACAGGAGAAAAACTGTTTTTT. Translated, it gives CASSLKTGEKLFF.

The chain employs TRBV4-1 and TRBJ2-2; the D gene is possibly TRBD2 (6 bases). This CDR3 is built from 17 residues. Germline CDR1 MGHRA, CDR2 YSYEKL. The ends were cut back, 0 bases at V and 10 bases at J, with 21 bases in the middle. CDR3 loop: CASSQDIVPRPREELFF. In DNA form, the CDR3 reads TGCGCCAGCAGCCAAGATATAGTGCCGCGGCCGCGGGAGGAGCTGTTTTTT.

This chain connects TRBV30 to TRBJ1-2; D might be TRBD1 (6 bases). Trimming removed 2 bases at V and 4 bases at J, with 17 bases between. Germline CDR1 reads GTSNPN; CDR2 reads SVGIG (reference sequence). The CDR3 has 15 residues. The CDR3 here is CAWSIRRDKAYGYTF. As DNA, the CDR3 is TGTGCCTGGAGTATTCGTCGGGACAAGGCCTATGGCTACACCTTC.

The chain employs TRBV9 and TRBJ1-6; no definite D call. The CDR3 consists of 16 residues. Trimming took off 0 bases at V and 0 bases at J, with 7 bases between the two ends. CDR1 is SGDLS and CDR2 is YYNGEE in the germline V gene. CDR3 sequence reads: CASSVASSSYNSPLHF. CDR3 DNA: TGTGCCAGCAGCGTAGCCTCGAGCTCCTATAATTCACCCCTCCACTTT.

V gene TRBV7-9 combines with J gene TRBJ2-7; 13 bases map to TRBD2. V shed 4 bases and J 3 bases; nucleotides not matched to a gene: 3. There are 15 residues in the CDR3. CDR1 and CDR2 (germline): SEHNR, FQNEAQ (reference sequence). In nucleotides, the CDR3 is TGTGCCAGCAGCTCGGGGACTAGCGGGGTCTACGAGCAGTACTTC. It encodes CASSSGTSGVYEQYF.

This clone has just a few counts. The chain joins TRBV4-3 to TRBJ1-1; possibly TRBD1 for D (5 bases). Germline V gives CDR1 LGHNA, CDR2 YSLEER. This CDR3 spans 14 amino acids. V was pared by 1 base and J by 4 bases, with 10 bases between. DNA of the CDR3: TGCGCCAGCAGCCAAGTTTTAGGGGCCACTGAAGCTTTCTTT. Its translation: CASSQVLGATEAFF.

The rearrangement uses TRBV4-3 and TRBJ2-2; TRBD2 aligns across 10 bases. The CDR3 consists of 18 residues. J was trimmed by 0 bases and V by 1 base; bases with no gene match: 5. Germline V gives CDR1 LGHNA, CDR2 YSLEER. CDR3 amino acids: CASSQGAAGGTNTGELFF. The CDR3 DNA reads TGCGCCAGCAGCCAAGGGGCAGCGGGGGGGACGAACACCGGGGAGCTGTTTTTT.

J is TRBJ2-5 and V is TRBV7-6; tentative D call: TRBD2 (6 bases). Germline-derived CDR1 and CDR2 are SGHVS and FNYEAQ. The germline V and J ends were trimmed by 5 bases and 3 bases, with 10 bases remaining between them. This CDR3 region has 13 residues. The CDR3 DNA is TGTGCCAGCAGCCGATGGGGGGAAGAGACCCAGTACTTC. Protein: CASSRWGEETQYF. The full variable domain, completed using reference TRBV7-6 and TRBJ2-5, is GAGVSQSPRYKVTKRGQDVALRCDPISGHVSLYWYRQALGQGPEFLTYFNYEAQQDKSGLPNDRFSAERPEGSISTLTIQRTEQRDSAMYRCASSRWGEETQYFGPGTRLLVL.

V is TRBV27 and J is TRBJ2-7, with a tentative D call TRBD2 (7 bases). The germline gives CDR1 MNHEY, CDR2 SMNVEV (reference sequence). CDR3 length equals 13 residues. The V end was cut by 3 bases, the J end by 6 bases, with 12 bases between. CDR3 residues: CASSFGGAGEQYF. In nucleotides, the CDR3 is TGTGCCAGCAGTTTTGGGGGGGCGGGCGAGCAGTACTTC.

The chain couples TRBV7-2 to TRBJ2-1, with 7 bases aligning to TRBD2. V trimming: 1 base; J trimming: 4 bases; junction bases outside the gene matches: 10. Germline V CDR1 and CDR2: SGHTA, FQGNSA. The CDR3 has 17 amino acids. This chain's CDR3 is CASSLELDGRFYNEQFF. The CDR3 region has the DNA TGTGCCAGCAGCTTAGAGCTGGACGGGAGGTTTTACAATGAGCAGTTCTTC.

J is TRBJ2-1 and V is TRBV2; D is uncertain. With 0 bases removed from V and 6 bases from J, the gap between germline ends came to 9 bases. Looked up from germline, CDR1 is SNHLY and CDR2 is FYNNEI. This CDR3 region has 14 residues. DNA of the CDR3: TGTGCCAGCAGTGAAGCCCTCAACTTCAATGAGCAGTTCTTC. As protein: CASSEALNFNEQFF.

A few counts support this clone. V is TRBV7-9 and J is TRBJ2-5; D is possibly TRBD1 (5 bases). The germline V gene encodes CDR1 SEHNR and CDR2 FQNEAQ (reference sequence). V lost 1 base to trimming and J lost 1 base, with 16 bases between them. The CDR3 length is 17 residues. The CDR3 nucleotides are TGTGCCAGCAGCTTAGTGGGCAGGGCCCCCGTCCAAGAGACCCAGTACTTC. The encoded protein is CASSLVGRAPVQETQYF.

The V call is TRBV7-9, the J call TRBJ2-1, with a weak D call TRBD1 (5 bases). CDR3 length equals 13 residues. CDR1 is SEHNR, CDR2 FQNEAQ, per germline (reference sequence). The V gene lost 6 bases and the J gene lost 4 bases, with 10 bases spanning the gap. CDR3 amino acids: CASRSQDYNEQFF. CDR3 nucleotides: TGTGCCAGCAGATCACAGGATTACAATGAGCAGTTCTTC.